One and the same sample provided the 11 T cell receptor beta chains below, sequenced in a study of naive and memory T cell subsets. An equimolar mix of two oligonucleotides served as the beta constant-region primer for TRBC1 and TRBC2. Via MiXCR, TCRdb re-called the UMI-ligation and nested PCR reads, giving one row per CDR3 protein. The sample carries approximately 21,000 distinct CDR3 sequences, roughly 11% recorded once. The sequenced sample consisted of central memory CD8+ T cells from blood. The receptors come from a human donor in good health.

This sequence joins TRBV9 and TRBJ2-3, with D unclear. Trimming left V 4 bases short and J 6 bases short, with 9 bases between. This CDR3 has 12 amino acids. The V gene's germline CDR1 is SGDLS and CDR2 YYNGEE. The CDR3 DNA reads as TGTGCCAGCAGCCCCCTCCTGGATACGCAGTATTTT. Amino acids: CASSPLLDTQYF.

This clonotype was found a few times. V usage is TRBV3-1 and J usage is TRBJ2-7; D not certain. This CDR3 region has 17 residues. The ends were cut back, 2 bases at V and 3 bases at J, with 20 bases in the middle. Germline CDR1 reads LGHDT; CDR2 reads YNNKEL (reference sequence). The CDR3 protein is CASSQFFTRLTDYEQYF. The CDR3 DNA reads TGTGCCAGCAGCCAATTCTTTACTCGGCTAACCGACTACGAGCAGTACTTC.

At least ten counts were recorded for this clonotype. The rearrangement joins TRBV28 to TRBJ2-4; 12 bases match TRBD1. Germline loops: CDR1 MDHEN, CDR2 SYDVKM. This CDR3 region has 19 residues. V was pared by 6 bases and J by 0 bases, with 12 bases of the junction left unmatched. DNA for the CDR3: TGTGCCAGCAGCAAGCCGGGACAGGGGGCGATACAAGCCAAAAACATTCAGTACTTC. This codes for CASSKPGQGAIQAKNIQYF. Combining the CDR3 with reference TRBV28 and TRBJ2-4 gives the whole variable domain DVKVTQSSRYLVKRTGEKVFLECVQDMDHENMFWYRQDPGLGLRLIYFSYDVKMKEKGDIPEGYSVSREKKERFSLILESASTNQTSMYLCASSKPGQGAIQAKNIQYFGAGTRLSVL.

The sample holds a few counts of this clonotype. The chain recombines TRBV7-9 with TRBJ2-7; 9 bases match TRBD1. CDR1 and CDR2 (germline): SEHNR, FQNEAQ (reference sequence). The CDR3 covers 15 residues. Losses at the gene ends were 1 base for V and 7 bases for J; bases not matched to a gene: 8. CDR3 loop: CASSLGYRGLNEQYF. CDR3 DNA sequence: TGTGCCAGCAGCTTAGGGTACAGGGGGCTAAATGAGCAGTACTTC.

The chain recombines TRBV4-1 with TRBJ1-4; D is undetermined. Per the germline V gene, CDR1 is MGHRA and CDR2 is YSYEKL. V dropped 0 bases and J dropped 6 bases, with 14 bases sitting between them. CDR3 length: 16 amino acids. CDR3 residues: CASSQDPTRDYEKLFF. CDR3 nucleotides: TGCGCCAGCAGCCAAGATCCCACAAGGGATTATGAAAAACTGTTTTTT.

This clonotype was observed a handful of times. The chain recombines TRBV20-1 with TRBJ2-1; TRBD2 matches at 7 bases. After removal of 4 bases from V and 5 bases from J, the junction contained 8 bases not matched to a gene. Germline V gene lookup returns CDR1 DFQATT and CDR2 SNEGSKA (reference sequence). CDR3 length equals 14 residues. The CDR3 DNA reads as TGCAGTGCTAAGAACCGGGACTACCACAATGAGCAGTTCTTC. Translated, it gives CSAKNRDYHNEQFF.

This rearrangement joins TRBV27 to TRBJ2-7; TRBD2 agrees at 8 bases. This CDR3 has 18 residues. Germline assignment: CDR1 MNHEY and CDR2 SMNVEV (reference sequence). Trimming at V came to 4 bases and at J to 3 bases, leaving 17 bases not matched to a gene. The CDR3 region has the DNA TGTGCCAGCAGTTGGGGGGACCCACTAGCGGAAGTCGGCTACGAGCAGTACTTC. Its translation: CASSWGDPLAEVGYEQYF.

This clonotype was counted many times. V usage is TRBV29-1 and J usage is TRBJ2-7, with a weak D call TRBD2 (6 bases). The CDR3 runs to 14 residues. Germline loops: CDR1 SQVTM, CDR2 ANQGSEA. The CDR3 here is CSVVHGGANYEQYF. CDR3 DNA: TGCAGTGTCGTTCACGGAGGGGCCAATTACGAGCAGTACTTC.

V usage is TRBV7-6 and J usage is TRBJ2-7; D not certain. The CDR3 is 13 amino acids. Germline loops: CDR1 SGHVS, CDR2 FNYEAQ. V was shortened by 0 bases and J by 4 bases, with 7 bases between the two germline ends. Here the CDR3 reads CASSLAEPYEQYF. CDR3 DNA: TGTGCCAGCAGCTTAGCAGAGCCTTACGAGCAGTACTTC.

This clonotype is medium-sized by share. The rearrangement links TRBV28 to TRBJ1-1; D remains ambiguous. CDR1 is MDHEN, CDR2 SYDVKM, per germline. The CDR3 length is 12 residues. V gave up 5 bases and J gave up 3 bases, with 7 bases separating them. The CDR3 DNA follows: TGTGCCAGCAGTGTCCCATACACTGAAGCTTTCTTT. This encodes CASSVPYTEAFF. The full variable domain, rest sourced from reference TRBV28 and TRBJ1-1, is DVKVTQSSRYLVKRTGEKVFLECVQDMDHENMFWYRQDPGLGLRLIYFSYDVKMKEKGDIPEGYSVSREKKERFSLILESASTNQTSMYLCASSVPYTEAFFGQGTRLTVV.

This rearrangement joins TRBV7-6 to TRBJ2-1; possibly TRBD2 for D (5 bases). CDR3 length: 13 amino acids. The V end lost 2 bases, the J end lost 6 bases, and 8 bases lay between the germline ends. Germline CDR1 is SGHVS and CDR2 is FNYEAQ. CDR3 coding DNA: TGTGCCAGCAGCTTACTTGGGAGCAATGAGCAGTTCTTC. It encodes CASSLLGSNEQFF.